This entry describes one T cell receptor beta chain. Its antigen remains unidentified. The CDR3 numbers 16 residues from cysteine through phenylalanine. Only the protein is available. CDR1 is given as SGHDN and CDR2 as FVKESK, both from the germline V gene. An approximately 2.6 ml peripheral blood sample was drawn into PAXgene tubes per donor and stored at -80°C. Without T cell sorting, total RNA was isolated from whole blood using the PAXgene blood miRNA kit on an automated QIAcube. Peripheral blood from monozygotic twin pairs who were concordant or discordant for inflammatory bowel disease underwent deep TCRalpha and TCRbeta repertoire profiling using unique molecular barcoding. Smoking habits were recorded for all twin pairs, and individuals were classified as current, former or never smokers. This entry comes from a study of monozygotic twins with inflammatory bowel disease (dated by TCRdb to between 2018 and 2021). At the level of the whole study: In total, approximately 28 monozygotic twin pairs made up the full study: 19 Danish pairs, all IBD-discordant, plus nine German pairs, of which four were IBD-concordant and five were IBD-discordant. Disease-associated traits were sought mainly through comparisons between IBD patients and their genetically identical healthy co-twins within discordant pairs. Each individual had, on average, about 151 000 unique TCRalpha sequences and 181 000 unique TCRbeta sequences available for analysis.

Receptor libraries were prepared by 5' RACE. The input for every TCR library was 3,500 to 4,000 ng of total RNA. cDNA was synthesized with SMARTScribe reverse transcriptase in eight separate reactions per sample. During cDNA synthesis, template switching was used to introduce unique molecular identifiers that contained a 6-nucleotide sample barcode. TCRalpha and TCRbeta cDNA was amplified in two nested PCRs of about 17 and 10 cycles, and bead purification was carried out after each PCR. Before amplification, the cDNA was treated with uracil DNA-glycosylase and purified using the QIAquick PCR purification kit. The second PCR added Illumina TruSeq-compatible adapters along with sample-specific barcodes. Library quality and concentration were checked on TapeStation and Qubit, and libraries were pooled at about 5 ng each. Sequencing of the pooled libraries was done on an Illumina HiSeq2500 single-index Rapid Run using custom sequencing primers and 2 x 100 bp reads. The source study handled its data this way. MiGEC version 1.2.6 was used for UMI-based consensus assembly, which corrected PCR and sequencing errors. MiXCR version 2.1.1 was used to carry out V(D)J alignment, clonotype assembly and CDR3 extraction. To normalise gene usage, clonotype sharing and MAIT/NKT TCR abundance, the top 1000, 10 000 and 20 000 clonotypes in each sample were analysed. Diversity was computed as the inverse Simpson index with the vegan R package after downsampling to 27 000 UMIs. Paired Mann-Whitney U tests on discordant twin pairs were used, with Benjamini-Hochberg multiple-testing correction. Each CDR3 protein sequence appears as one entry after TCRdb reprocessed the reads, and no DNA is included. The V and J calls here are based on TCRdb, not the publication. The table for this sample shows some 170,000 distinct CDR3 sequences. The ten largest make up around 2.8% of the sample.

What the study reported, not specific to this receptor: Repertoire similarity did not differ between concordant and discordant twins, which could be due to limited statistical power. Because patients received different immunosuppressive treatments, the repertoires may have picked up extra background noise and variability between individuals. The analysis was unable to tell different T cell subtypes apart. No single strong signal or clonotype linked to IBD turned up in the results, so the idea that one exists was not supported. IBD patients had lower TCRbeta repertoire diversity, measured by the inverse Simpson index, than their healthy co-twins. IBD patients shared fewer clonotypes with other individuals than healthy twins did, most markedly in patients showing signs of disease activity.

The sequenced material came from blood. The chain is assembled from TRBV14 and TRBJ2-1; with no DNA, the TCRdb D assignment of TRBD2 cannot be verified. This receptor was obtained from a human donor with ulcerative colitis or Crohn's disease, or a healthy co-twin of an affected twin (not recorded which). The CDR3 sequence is CASSQRGLSVVYEQFF.